The subject of this entry is one TCR beta chain. A CD45RA+ naive subset and a CD45RA-negative memory subset were split from CD4+ cells. This record belongs to a study of shared clonotypes between healthy human individuals. Only in-frame clones appear in the TCRdb table, and some are missing; sequencing was by immunoSEQ multiplex PCR. The top ten clones hold roughly 0.15% of a sample with roughly 2.5 million clones, more than 90% of them seen once. The CDR3 sequence is 16 residues long. J gave up 7 bases and V 3 bases, and 15 bases lay outside the gene matches. CDR1 KGHSH and CDR2 LQKENI come from the germline V gene.

The rearrangement joins TRBV18 to TRBJ2-7; 7 bases fit TRBD2. Source material: naive CD4+ T cells sorted from blood. As to subset: CD45RA+ positively selected. The source of this sequence is a man younger than 35 in good health. CDR3 bases: TGTGCCAGCTCACCTGAGGTCCTTGCGCAGGGAGGGGAGCAGTACTTC. This sequence encodes CASSPEVLAQGGEQYF.